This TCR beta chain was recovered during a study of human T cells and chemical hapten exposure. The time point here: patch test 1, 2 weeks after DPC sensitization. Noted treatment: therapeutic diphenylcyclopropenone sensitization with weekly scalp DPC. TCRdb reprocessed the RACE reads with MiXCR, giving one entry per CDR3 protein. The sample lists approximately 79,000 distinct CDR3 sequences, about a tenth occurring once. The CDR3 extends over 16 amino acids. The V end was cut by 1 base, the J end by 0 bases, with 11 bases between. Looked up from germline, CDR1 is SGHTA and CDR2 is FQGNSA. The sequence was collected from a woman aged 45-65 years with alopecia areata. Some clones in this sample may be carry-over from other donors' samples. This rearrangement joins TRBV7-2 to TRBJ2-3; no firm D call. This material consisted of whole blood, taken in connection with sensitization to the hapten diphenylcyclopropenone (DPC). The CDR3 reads CASSLGGGASTDTQYF. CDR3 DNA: TGTGCCAGCAGCTTAGGTGGTGGAGCTAGCACAGATACGCAGTATTTT. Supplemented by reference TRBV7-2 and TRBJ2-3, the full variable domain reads GAGVSQSPSNKVTEKGKDVELRCDPISGHTALYWYRQSLGQGLEFLIYFQGNSAPDKSGLPSDRFSAERTGGSVSTLTIQRTQQEDSAVYLCASSLGGGASTDTQYFGPGTRLTVL.